Listed below are T cell receptor beta chains from one sample, sequenced in a study of blood T cells in healthy people across ages. Each CDR3 protein is one row after TCRdb ran MiXCR on the 5' RACE reads. The sample consists of more than 800,000 distinct CDR3 sequences, 29% of them appearing once. Input material: blood. The receptor set was obtained from a woman at least 80 years old in good health. The CDR3 runs from the conserved cysteine through the conserved F or W. The D gene is left open where the match is weak. Some rows mark clone size as missing; the rest say once, few, many or name a class of expanded clone.

j_call d_call v_call cdr3_length clone_size cdr3_nt cdr3_aa
TRBJ1-3 . TRBV12-3/TRBV12-4 13 . TGTGCCAGCAGTTCAGGCGTAAGAAACACCATATATTTT CASSSGVRNTIYF
TRBJ2-7 . TRBV6-1 13 few TGTGCCAGCAACCTGGGACGGCGCTACGAGCAGTACTTC CASNLGRRYEQYF
TRBJ2-5 . TRBV7-7 15 . TGTGCTAGCAGCTCGGGACGGGGGGCCCAAGAGACCCAGTACTTC CASSSGRGAQETQYF
TRBJ2-5 TRBD1 TRBV20-1 13 few TGCAGTGCCAGAATTACAGGGGGCCCGACCCAGTACTTC CSARITGGPTQYF
TRBJ1-1 . TRBV20-1 12 few TGCAGTACCCCGACAGAGAACACTGAAGCTTTCTTT CSTPTENTEAFF
TRBJ2-5 TRBD1 TRBV6-5 14 many TGTGCCAGTCGGACAGGGATCCTCCAAGAGACCCAGTACTTC CASRTGILQETQYF
TRBJ1-2 . TRBV4-3 15 . TGCGCCAGCAGCCTCACCGCCGGGGGGGACTATGGCTACACCTTC CASSLTAGGDYGYTF
TRBJ1-2 . TRBV9 14 . TGTGCCAGCACCCAGACAGCCGATGACTATGGCTACATCTTC CASTQTADDYGYIF
TRBJ1-2 TRBD1 TRBV20-1 12 . TGCAAAGGACAGGGGGTTAACTATGGCTACACCTTC CKGQGVNYGYTF
TRBJ1-2 . TRBV7-9 14 . TGTGCCAGCAGCTTAGTTAGCCCCCAGGTCGGGTACACCTTC CASSLVSPQVGYTF
TRBJ1-1 . TRBV4-3 15 few TGCGCCAGCAGCCAAGACTTGCAGGTGAACACTGAAGCTTTCTTT CASSQDLQVNTEAFF
TRBJ2-5 . TRBV24-1 15 few TGTGCCACCAGTGATCCCGGGACGCCGAGTCCCCATCAGTACTTC CATSDPGTPSPHQYF
TRBJ2-7 . TRBV7-2 16 . TGTGCCAGCAGCTTAGGGCGGGGCTCTGGGCACAATGAGCAGTACTTC CASSLGRGSGHNEQYF
TRBJ1-2 . TRBV5-5 14 once TGTGCCAGCAGCCTAGCTGGGACTAACTATGGCCACACCTTC CASSLAGTNYGHTF
TRBJ2-1 TRBD2 TRBV5-1 14 many TGCGCCAGCAGCTTGGTACTAGCGGAAAATGAGCAGTTCTTC CASSLVLAENEQFF
TRBJ2-1 TRBD2 TRBV5-1 16 many TGCGCCAGCAGCTCTGGGACTAGCGGCCTTTACAATGAGCAGTTCTTC CASSSGTSGLYNEQFF
TRBJ1-2 . TRBV7-2 15 . TGTGCCAGCAGATTGGCCCCCGGTGGTAGCTATGGCTACACCTTC CASRLAPGGSYGYTF
TRBJ2-5 TRBD1 TRBV9 15 . TGTGCCAGCAGCCCCGGGACAGGGGGAATCAATGAGCAGTACTTC CASSPGTGGINEQYF
TRBJ2-7 . TRBV30 13 many TGTGCCTGGAGTCGGACATCCCCCTACGAGCAGTACTTC CAWSRTSPYEQYF
TRBJ1-2 . TRBV2 13 many TGTGCCAGCAGTGAAAGTCAGTCCTATGGCTACACCTTC CASSESQSYGYTF
TRBJ1-1 TRBD1 TRBV29-1 15 . TGCAGCGTGAATGACAGGGGATTTATGAACACTGAAGCTTTCTTT CSVNDRGFMNTEAFF
TRBJ2-3 . TRBV2 14 many TGTGCCAGCGAGCAAGACTCTAGCACAGATACGCAGTATTTT CASEQDSSTDTQYF
TRBJ2-7 . TRBV5-5 14 many TGTGCCAGCAACGTAAGACGGTCTGGGGGTGAGCAGTACTTC CASNVRRSGGEQYF
TRBJ1-5 TRBD1 TRBV5-5 13 once TGTGCCAGCAGCTTTGACAGGGCGCAGCCCCAGCATTTT CASSFDRAQPQHF
TRBJ2-5 . TRBV7-8 14 many TGTGCCAGCAGCAAATCCAGGATAGTGGAGACCCAGTACTTC CASSKSRIVETQYF
TRBJ1-2 . TRBV18 15 many TGTGCCAGCTCTCCCCAAGGCCCGGGGGCTAACGGCTACACCTTC CASSPQGPGANGYTF
TRBJ1-5 . TRBV20-1 14 . TGCAGTGCCGAGAGGGGGGGGGGCAATCAGCCCCAGCATTTT CSAERGGGNQPQHF
TRBJ1-5 TRBD1 TRBV18 15 . TGTGCCAGCTCACCGGGACAGTCTAGCAATCAGCCCCAGCATTTT CASSPGQSSNQPQHF
TRBJ2-7 . TRBV6-2/TRBV6-3 15 . TGTGCCAGCAGTTACACCACGGTGGGACTGGAGACCAAGTACTTC CASSYTTVGLETKYF
TRBJ2-7 . TRBV28 14 . TGTGCCAGCAAATCCCTTAGCTCCTACAATGAGCAGTACTTC CASKSLSSYNEQYF
TRBJ2-3 TRBD2 TRBV7-2 18 . TGTGCCAGCAGCCCCAGCGGGATAGCGGGAATTCGCGCAGATACGCAGTATTTT CASSPSGIAGIRADTQYF
TRBJ2-3 TRBD2 TRBV5-1 15 . TGCGCCAGCAGCTCAGCGGGGGGGCCGGCAGATACGCAGTATTTT CASSSAGGPADTQYF
TRBJ2-7 . TRBV10-1 13 many TGCGCCAACGAGACAGACACCTCCTACGAGCAGTACTTC CANETDTSYEQYF
TRBJ2-3 TRBD1 TRBV12-3/TRBV12-4 14 few TGTGCCAGCAGACAGGGGGTGGGCACAGATACGCAGTATTTT CASRQGVGTDTQYF
TRBJ2-1 . TRBV11-2 15 many TGTGCCAGCAGCCCCGCGGCTGTGTTCTACAATGAGCAGTTCTTC CASSPAAVFYNEQFF
TRBJ2-3 . TRBV12-3/TRBV12-4 15 many TGTGCCAGCATTCTCCGGGGACTGACCACAGATACGCAGTATTTT CASILRGLTTDTQYF
TRBJ2-3 . TRBV20-1 15 many TGCAGTGCTAGAGATGGACGAAGCCAAACAAATACGCAGTATTTT CSARDGRSQTNTQYF
TRBJ1-1 . TRBV7-2 12 many TGTGCCAGCAGCCAGAGTGACACTGAAGCTTTCTTT CASSQSDTEAFF
TRBJ1-2 TRBD1 TRBV3-1 13 many TGTGCCAGCACCTCGGGACAGGGGGTAGGCTACACCTTC CASTSGQGVGYTF
TRBJ2-5 . TRBV6-2/TRBV6-3 16 many TGTGCCAGCAGTAGAAAACGCCCCGGGACACGAGAGACCCAGTACTTC CASSRKRPGTRETQYF
TRBJ2-1 TRBD2 TRBV19 14 once TGTGCCACGAAAGGGAGGGGTGAGTTAAATGAGCAGTTCTTC CATKGRGELNEQFF